This TCR beta chain was sequenced in a study of blood T cell repertoires in COVID-19. The overall study: Sample material is recorded as cDNA or gDNA derived from T cells, B-cell-depleted T cells, or PBMCs.

Germline CDR1 is MDHEN and CDR2 is SYDVKM. The V and J ends lost 11 bases and 0 bases respectively, with 14 bases between them. The CDR3 contains 13 residues. In the authors' methods: Amplification of reference gene primers provided the estimated nucleated cell counts. Sequenced by immunoSEQ multiplex PCR; TCRdb stores in-frame clones only, minus some. That table is the source of V, J and clone size, and D and trimming were worked out from the DNA. The sample carries about 270,000 clones, approximately 85% recorded once. Sequencing used PBMCs or T cells enriched from blood (not recorded which). The chain has TRBV28 and TRBJ2-7; D is uncertain. This TCR derives from a woman in her 30s who had recovered from COVID-19. In DNA, the CDR3 is TGTGCCTCCTCGGTATCCCCCTCCTACGAGCAGTACTTC. It translates to CASSVSPSYEQYF. The full variable domain, completed using reference TRBV28 and TRBJ2-7, is DVKVTQSSRYLVKRTGEKVFLECVQDMDHENMFWYRQDPGLGLRLIYFSYDVKMKEKGDIPEGYSVSREKKERFSLILESASTNQTSMYLCASSVSPSYEQYFGPGTRLTVT.